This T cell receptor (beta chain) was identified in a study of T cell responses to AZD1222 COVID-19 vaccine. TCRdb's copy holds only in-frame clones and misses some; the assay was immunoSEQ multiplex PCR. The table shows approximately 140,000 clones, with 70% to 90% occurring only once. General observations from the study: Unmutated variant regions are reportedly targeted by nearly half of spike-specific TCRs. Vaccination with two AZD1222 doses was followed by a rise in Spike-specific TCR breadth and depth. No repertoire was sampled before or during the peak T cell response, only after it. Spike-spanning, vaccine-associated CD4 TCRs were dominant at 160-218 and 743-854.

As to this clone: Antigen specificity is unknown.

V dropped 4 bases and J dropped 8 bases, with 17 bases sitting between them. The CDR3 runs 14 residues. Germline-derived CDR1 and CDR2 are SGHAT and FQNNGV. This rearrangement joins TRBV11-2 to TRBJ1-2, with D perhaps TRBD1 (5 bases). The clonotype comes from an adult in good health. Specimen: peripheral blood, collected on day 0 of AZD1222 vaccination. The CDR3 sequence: CASSSGPEGYGYTF. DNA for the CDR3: TGTGCCAGCAGCTCGGGACCTGAGGGGTACGGCTACACCTTC.